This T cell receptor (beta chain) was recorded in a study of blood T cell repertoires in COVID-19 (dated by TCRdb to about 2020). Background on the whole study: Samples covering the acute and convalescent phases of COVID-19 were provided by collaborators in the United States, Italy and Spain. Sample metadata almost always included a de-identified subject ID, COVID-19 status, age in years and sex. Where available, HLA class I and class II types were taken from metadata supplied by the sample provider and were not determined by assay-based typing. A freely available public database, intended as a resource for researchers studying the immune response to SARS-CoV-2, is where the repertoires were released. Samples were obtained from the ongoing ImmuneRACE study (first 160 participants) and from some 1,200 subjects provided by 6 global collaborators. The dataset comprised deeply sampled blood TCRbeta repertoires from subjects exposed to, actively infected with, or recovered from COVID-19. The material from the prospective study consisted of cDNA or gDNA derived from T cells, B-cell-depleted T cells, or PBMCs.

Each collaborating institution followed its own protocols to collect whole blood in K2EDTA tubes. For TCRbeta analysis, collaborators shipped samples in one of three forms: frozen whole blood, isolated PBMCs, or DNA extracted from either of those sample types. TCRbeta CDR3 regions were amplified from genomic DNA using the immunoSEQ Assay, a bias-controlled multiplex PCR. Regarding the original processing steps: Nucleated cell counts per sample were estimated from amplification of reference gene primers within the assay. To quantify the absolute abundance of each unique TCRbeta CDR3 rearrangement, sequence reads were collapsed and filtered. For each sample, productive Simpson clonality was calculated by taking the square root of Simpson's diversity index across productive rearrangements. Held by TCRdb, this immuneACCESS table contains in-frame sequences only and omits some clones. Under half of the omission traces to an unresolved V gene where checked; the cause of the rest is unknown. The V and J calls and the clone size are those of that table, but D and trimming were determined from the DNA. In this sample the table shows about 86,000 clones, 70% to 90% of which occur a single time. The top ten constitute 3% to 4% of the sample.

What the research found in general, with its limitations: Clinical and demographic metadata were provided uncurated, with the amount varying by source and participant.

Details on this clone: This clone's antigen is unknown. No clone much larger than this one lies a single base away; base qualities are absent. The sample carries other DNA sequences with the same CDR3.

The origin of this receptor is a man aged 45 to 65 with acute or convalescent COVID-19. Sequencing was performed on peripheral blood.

The CDR3 in this case is CASSQGSGSTDTQYF. The base sequence is TGCGCCAGCAGCCAAGGTAGCGGGAGCACAGATACGCAGTATTTT. In this chain, TRBV4-3 is recombined with TRBJ2-3; the central 7 bases match TRBD2. Taken from cysteine to phenylalanine, the CDR3 has 15 residues. Only CDR3 DNA remains: 45 bases, in frame from the first base. CDR1 LGHNA and CDR2 YSLEER are derived from the germline V gene. The V end gives up 1 base and the J end 0 bases, leaving 1 base in the junction not matched to a gene.